This TCR beta chain was captured by sequencing in a study of glioma-infiltrating T cells after dendritic cell vaccination. Broader study findings: Survival was not directly related to TCR clonality in these patients. Few patients contributed both blood and tumor specimens.

The CDR3 runs 13 residues. V dropped 6 bases and J dropped 8; count of bases not matched to a gene: 6. The germline gives CDR1 LNHDA, CDR2 SQIVND (reference sequence). Profiled with immunoSEQ multiplex PCR; TCRdb holds only in-frame clones, not every one. The table has 99,000 or so clones, 65% to 85% seen once. As regards this clone: What it binds is unknown.

Time point of the sample: after dendritic cell vaccination, including at tumor progression/relapse. The rearrangement joins TRBV19 to TRBJ1-2; TRBD1 matches at 10 bases. This TCR was recovered from a human donor with glioblastoma. Specimen: blood, collected after dendritic cell vaccination. CDR3 in amino acids: CASRRGTGDGYTF. The CDR3 DNA is TGTGCCAGTAGAAGGGGGACAGGGGACGGCTACACCTTC.